The rows below give T cell receptor beta chains drawn from one sample of a study of monozygotic twins with cystic fibrosis. Clones were read by immunoSEQ multiplex PCR, and TCRdb kept only the in-frame ones, dropping some. The sample yields around 14,000 clones, about 98% seen once. The source material was blood. The receptor source for this set is a girl aged 2-10 years with cystic fibrosis. CDR3s leave out the opening cysteine and the closing phenylalanine or tryptophan.

V	J	CDR3
TRBV18	TRBJ1-2	ASSPRGDYGYT
TRBV20-1	TRBJ1-2	SARSRDRSS
TRBV5-5	TRBJ2-2	ASSLRLAGGNTGELF
TRBV7-2	TRBJ2-1	ASSLARAGVVGYEQF
TRBV6-5	TRBJ2-3	ASSDRGPDTQY
TRBV14	TRBJ2-7	ASSQGKSREQY
TRBV5-1	TRBJ2-7	ASRLMGQGSYEQY
TRBV19	TRBJ2-7	ASSMGSGPGSYEQY
TRBV19	TRBJ1-5	ASSRDRNEPQH
TRBV4-3	TRBJ2-1	ASSPETSGGSYNEQF